A selection of T cell receptor beta chains follows, all from one sample in a study of CDR3 diversity in severe acne. TCRdb re-analysed the PCR reads in MiXCR, keeping a single row per CDR3 protein. The sample lists under 95,000 distinct CDR3 sequences; about half were seen once. The sample comprised blood. These receptor sequences come from a male donor in good health, serving as a control. Both conserved end residues are trimmed from each CDR3. The D gene is left open where the match is weak.

v_call: TRBV20-1
j_call: TRBJ1-1
d_call: .
cdr3_aa: SASLNTEAF

v_call: TRBV19
j_call: TRBJ2-1
d_call: TRBD2
cdr3_aa: ASMGGSSYNEQF

v_call: TRBV7-8
j_call: TRBJ1-1
d_call: .
cdr3_aa: ASSGEEQILNTEAF

v_call: TRBV2
j_call: TRBJ2-3
d_call: .
cdr3_aa: ASRSDRDTDTQY

v_call: TRBV29-1
j_call: TRBJ1-5
d_call: .
cdr3_aa: SVEDTVQGTDQIGTGNQPQH

v_call: TRBV5-6
j_call: TRBJ1-2
d_call: .
cdr3_aa: ASSLDRGGYT

v_call: TRBV12-3/TRBV12-4
j_call: TRBJ1-5
d_call: .
cdr3_aa: ASSSGVCHTHDALCSNQPQH

v_call: TRBV4-1
j_call: TRBJ1-5
d_call: .
cdr3_aa: ASSQVTNNQPQH

v_call: TRBV25-1
j_call: TRBJ2-7
d_call: TRBD1
cdr3_aa: ASSDPGTGAYAQY

v_call: TRBV7-9
j_call: TRBJ2-1
d_call: .
cdr3_aa: ASSPSGSEQF

v_call: TRBV20-1
j_call: TRBJ2-5
d_call: .
cdr3_aa: TGAGQYQETQY

v_call: TRBV24-1
j_call: TRBJ1-3
d_call: .
cdr3_aa: ATSDGTLISGNTIY

v_call: TRBV5-6
j_call: TRBJ1-5
d_call: .
cdr3_aa: ASSLAGFQNQPQH

v_call: TRBV29-1
j_call: TRBJ1-3
d_call: .
cdr3_aa: SVEGHRGNTIY

v_call: TRBV6-6
j_call: TRBJ1-2
d_call: .
cdr3_aa: ASSSATGWSGYT

v_call: TRBV7-7
j_call: TRBJ1-3
d_call: .
cdr3_aa: ASSRREDYEQYFGPGTIY

v_call: TRBV19
j_call: TRBJ1-2
d_call: .
cdr3_aa: ASSTWGLTRVHGYT

v_call: TRBV25-1
j_call: TRBJ1-1
d_call: .
cdr3_aa: ASSEYRGRTEAF

v_call: TRBV12-3/TRBV12-4
j_call: TRBJ2-7
d_call: TRBD1
cdr3_aa: ASSSSGTGKYEQY

v_call: TRBV9
j_call: TRBJ2-3
d_call: TRBD2
cdr3_aa: ASSTGLAGRDTQY

v_call: TRBV2
j_call: TRBJ1-1
d_call: .
cdr3_aa: ASSEATAAGTEAF

v_call: TRBV11-1
j_call: TRBJ2-7
d_call: TRBD2
cdr3_aa: ASSFRGSGYEQY

v_call: TRBV2
j_call: TRBJ2-5
d_call: .
cdr3_aa: ASIDHPRGADKETQY